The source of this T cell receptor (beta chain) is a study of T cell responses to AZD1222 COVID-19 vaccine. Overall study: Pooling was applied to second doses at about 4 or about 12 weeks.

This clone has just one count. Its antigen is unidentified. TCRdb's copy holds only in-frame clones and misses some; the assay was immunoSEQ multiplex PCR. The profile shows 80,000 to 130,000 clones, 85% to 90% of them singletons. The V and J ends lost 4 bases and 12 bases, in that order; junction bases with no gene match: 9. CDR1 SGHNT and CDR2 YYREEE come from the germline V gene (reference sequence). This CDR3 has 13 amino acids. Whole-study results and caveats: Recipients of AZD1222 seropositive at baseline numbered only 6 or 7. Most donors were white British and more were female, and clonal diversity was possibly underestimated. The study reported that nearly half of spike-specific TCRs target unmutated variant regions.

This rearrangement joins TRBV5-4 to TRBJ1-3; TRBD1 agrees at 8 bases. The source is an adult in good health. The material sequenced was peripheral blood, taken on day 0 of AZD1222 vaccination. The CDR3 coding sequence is TGTGCCAGCAGCCACCCGGACAGGGCTGTCATATATTTT. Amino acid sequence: CASSHPDRAVIYF.